These 4 T cell receptor beta chains came from one sample sequenced in a study of human T cells and chemical hapten exposure. The library gave individual cDNA molecules unique molecular identifiers. TCRdb passed the reads through MiXCR, listing each CDR3 protein once. The sample has approximately 2,000 distinct CDR3 sequences, under 70% seen once. Stated treatment: therapeutic diphenylcyclopropenone sensitization with weekly scalp DPC. The specimen was whole blood, collected before DPC sensitization or 2, 6, or about 24 weeks after (not recorded which). The origin of the receptors is an adult with alopecia areata. Some clones in this sample may be carry-over from other donors' samples. This table probably holds off-target reads from a library built for another chain.

The CDR3 coding sequence is TGTGCCAGCAGTCGGGCCCCACAGGGGAGGAATGAGCAGTTCTTC. Amino acid sequence: CASSRAPQGRNEQFF. The chain has TRBV28 and TRBJ2-1, with D tentatively TRBD1 (7 bases). Trimming shortened V by 5 bases and J by 7 bases, and 18 bases separated the two germline ends. Germline CDR1 is MDHEN and CDR2 is SYDVKM. The CDR3 totals 15 residues.

The rearrangement joins TRBV7-3 to TRBJ2-3; D is unclear. Trimming cost V 4 bases and J 5 bases, with 16 bases left between them. Germline CDR1 reads SGHTA; CDR2 reads FQGTGA. CDR3 size: 15 residues. The CDR3 nucleotides read TGTGCCAGCAGCTCCCGAACCGACCGCCTAGATACGCAGTATTTT. Its protein product is CASSSRTDRLDTQYF.

The chain combines TRBV10-3 with TRBJ1-5, with D unclear. Trimming shortened V by 6 bases and J by 2 bases, and 8 bases separated the two germline ends. Germline V gene sequence: CDR1 ENHRY, CDR2 SYGVKD. This CDR3 spans 13 amino acids. CDR3 DNA sequence: TGTGCCATCAGCCTGGAAGGCAATCAGCCCCAGCATTTT. Encoded protein: CAISLEGNQPQHF.

The V call is TRBV7-2, the J call TRBJ2-5; D gene ambiguous. The CDR3 is 13 amino acids. The V gene lost 1 base and the J gene lost 0 bases, with 3 bases spanning the gap. CDR1 SGHTA and CDR2 FQGNSA come from the germline V gene. The CDR3 bases are TGTGCCAGCAGCTTAGGACACCAAGAGACCCAGTACTTC. Amino acids: CASSLGHQETQYF.